Presented here are 15 T cell receptor beta chains from one specimen sequenced in a study of CD8 T cells in ankylosing spondylitis. TCRdb itself ran the 5' RACE reads through MiXCR, one entry per CDR3 protein. The sample holds roughly 280,000 distinct CDR3 sequences, 20% seen once. The sample taken for sequencing was blood, either unsorted or a sorted T cell fraction (not recorded which). The origin of the receptors is a male donor with ankylosing spondylitis or in good health (not recorded which).

The chain recombines TRBV12-3 or TRBV12-4 with TRBJ2-1, with 11 bases that match TRBD2. With 7 bases clipped from V and 4 bases from J, the junction kept 6 bases outside the gene matches. The CDR3 is 15 amino acids. The CDR3 protein is CASTRGLAGYNEQFF. For the CDR3, the DNA is TGTGCCAGCACCCGAGGACTAGCGGGTTACAATGAGCAGTTCTTC.

This chain uses TRBV19 with TRBJ2-1, with D perhaps given as TRBD1 or TRBD2 (6 bases each). With 3 bases removed from V and 1 base from J, the gap between germline ends came to 13 bases. CDR1 and CDR2 from the germline V gene are LNHDA and SQIVND (reference sequence). This CDR3 has 16 residues. The DNA for the CDR3 is TGTGCCAGTAGTATGGAAGGGGGGCTTTCCTACAATGAGCAGTTCTTC. Encoded protein: CASSMEGGLSYNEQFF.

This clonotype came up a few times. The chain uses TRBV20-1 and TRBJ2-5; maybe TRBD2 (5 bases). V dropped 5 bases and J dropped 5 bases, with 21 bases sitting between them. This CDR3 is built from 15 residues. CDR1 is DFQATT and CDR2 is SNEGSKA in the germline V gene (reference sequence). The DNA for the CDR3 is TGCAGTGCTCTTACTAGTTCAGGTTTTGGGGAGACCCAGTACTTC. Its translation is CSALTSSGFGETQYF.

This clonotype has just a few counts. This chain links TRBV10-3 with TRBJ2-3; 8 bases match TRBD2. The junction had 2 bases not matched to a gene; V was cut back by 3 bases and J by 0 bases. Germline V gives CDR1 ENHRY, CDR2 SYGVKD. This CDR3 contains 15 residues. The chain's CDR3 is CAISEERGSTDTQYF. The CDR3 coding sequence is TGTGCCATCAGTGAAGAGCGGGGGAGCACAGATACGCAGTATTTT.

The chain employs TRBV3-1 and TRBJ1-1; possibly TRBD1 for D (6 bases). Trimming removed 6 bases from V and 9 bases from J, with 17 bases in between. Germline V lookup: CDR1 LGHDT, CDR2 YNNKEL (reference sequence). This CDR3 spans 13 amino acids. Here the CDR3 reads CASRPDRKGQAFF. Here the CDR3 DNA reads TGTGCCAGCAGACCCGACAGGAAAGGGCAAGCTTTCTTT.

This clonotype showed up many times. This rearrangement joins TRBV10-3 to TRBJ2-3, with 11 bases matching TRBD1. The CDR3 consists of 14 residues. The germline CDR1 and CDR2 sequences are ENHRY and SYGVKD. V lost 6 bases to trimming and J lost 4 bases; unmatched junction nucleotides: 3. The CDR3 protein is CAISPGQGADTQYF. CDR3 in DNA: TGTGCCATCAGCCCGGGACAGGGGGCAGATACGCAGTATTTT.

This clonotype was observed once. This chain uses TRBV28 with TRBJ2-1; D is unclear. The CDR3 loop spans 11 amino acids. Trimming took off 6 bases at V and 10 bases at J, with 10 bases between the two ends. Per germline, CDR1 MDHEN and CDR2 SYDVKM. CDR3 amino acids: CASSPFSEQFF. The CDR3 bases are TGTGCCAGCAGCCCTTTCAGCGAGCAGTTCTTC.

This chain links TRBV5-1 with TRBJ2-3, with 7 nucleotides matching TRBD1. This CDR3 has 14 residues. V lost 8 bases, J lost 2 bases, and 8 bases stayed unmatched. CDR1 and CDR2 from the germline V gene are SGHRS and YFSETQ. The CDR3 nucleotides are TGCGCCAGTAGGATAGGGGGCTTCACAGATACGCAGTATTTT. Translation gives CASRIGGFTDTQYF.

This clonotype showed up just a few times. The chain recombines TRBV27 with TRBJ2-3, with 7 bases lining up with TRBD2. Trimming cost V 5 bases and J 1 base; bases outside gene matches: 12. This CDR3 is 17 amino acids long. Germline CDR1 MNHEY, CDR2 SMNVEV (reference sequence). The CDR3 DNA follows: TGTGCCAGCAGTCCCATCTTGACTAGCAGACGCACAGATACGCAGTATTTT. It specifies CASSPILTSRRTDTQYF.

The table lists this clonotype with many counts. The junction differs from germline at one of its ends, possibly a read error. DNA of the CDR3: TGTGCTAGCAGCTCACCGGGACTACAAGAGACCCAGTACTTC. This sequence encodes CASSSPGLQETQYF. V gene TRBV7-7 combines with J gene TRBJ2-5, with 7 bases that match TRBD2. The CDR3 has 14 amino acids. The germline gives CDR1 SSHAT, CDR2 FNYEAQ (reference sequence).

The chain links TRBV5-1 to TRBJ1-4; tentatively, D is TRBD1 (5 bases). V was shortened by 4 bases and J by 7 bases, with 17 bases between the two germline ends. Germline V CDR1 and CDR2: SGHRS, YFSETQ. This CDR3 spans 15 amino acids. CDR3 loop: CASSPALGRGEKLFF. CDR3 coding DNA: TGCGCCAGCAGCCCGGCATTGGGGCGGGGTGAAAAACTGTTTTTT.

This clonotype was seen more than once but under ten times. This sequence joins TRBV9 and TRBJ1-1; D is uncertain. The V and J ends lost 3 bases and 1 base respectively, with 10 bases between them. This CDR3 contains 14 residues. Germline V gene data show CDR1 as SGDLS and CDR2 as YYNGEE. The CDR3 region is CASSDVGRNTEAFF. The DNA of the CDR3 is TGTGCCAGCAGCGACGTGGGGAGGAACACTGAAGCTTTCTTT.

This clonotype was detected a few times. This rearrangement joins TRBV6-6 to TRBJ2-4, with unresolved D. CDR1 and CDR2 from the germline V gene are MNHNY and SVGAGI (reference sequence). CDR3 length: 13 residues. V lost 6 bases and J 1 base, leaving 7 bases between the germline ends. CDR3 nucleotides: TGTGCCAGCAGCCCAATGGCCAAAAACATTCAGTACTTC. It encodes CASSPMAKNIQYF.

This clonotype came up many times. The rearrangement joins TRBV5-1 to TRBJ2-3, with unresolved D. This CDR3 comprises 12 residues. Trimming removed 2 bases from V and 3 bases from J, with 4 bases in between. Per germline, CDR1 SGHRS and CDR2 YFSETQ. CDR3: CASSLQTDTQYF. The CDR3 DNA sequence: TGCGCCAGCAGCTTACAGACAGATACGCAGTATTTT.

This chain uses TRBV10-3 with TRBJ2-5; 14 positions match TRBD2. Trimming at V came to 6 bases and at J to 5 bases, leaving 5 bases not matched to a gene. Germline lookup yields CDR1 ENHRY and CDR2 SYGVKD. This CDR3 has 15 amino acids. The CDR3 spells CAISLTSGGAETQYF. CDR3 bases: TGTGCCATCAGCCTGACTAGCGGGGGGGCCGAGACCCAGTACTTC.